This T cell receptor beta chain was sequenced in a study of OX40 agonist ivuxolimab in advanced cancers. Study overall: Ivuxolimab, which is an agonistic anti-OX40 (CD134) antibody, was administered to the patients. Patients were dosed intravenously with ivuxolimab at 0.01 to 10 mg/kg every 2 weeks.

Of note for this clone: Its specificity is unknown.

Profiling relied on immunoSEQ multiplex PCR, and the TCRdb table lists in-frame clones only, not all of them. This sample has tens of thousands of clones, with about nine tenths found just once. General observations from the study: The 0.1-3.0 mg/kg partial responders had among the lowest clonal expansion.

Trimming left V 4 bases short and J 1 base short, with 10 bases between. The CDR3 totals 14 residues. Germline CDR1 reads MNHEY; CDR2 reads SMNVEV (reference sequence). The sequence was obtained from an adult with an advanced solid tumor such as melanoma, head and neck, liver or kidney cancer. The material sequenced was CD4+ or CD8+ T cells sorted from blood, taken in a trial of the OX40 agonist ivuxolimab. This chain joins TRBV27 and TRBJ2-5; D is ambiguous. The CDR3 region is CASSSTATQETQYF. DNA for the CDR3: TGTGCCAGCAGTTCTACCGCGACCCAAGAGACCCAGTACTTC.